These 13 T cell receptor beta chains were sequenced from one sample in a study of cytomegalovirus exposure and HLA in healthy donors. PCR employed 60 Vbeta and 13 Jbeta primers. Assay: immunoSEQ multiplex PCR; the TCRdb copy retains only in-frame clones and omits some. Of roughly 180,000 clones detected, around 80% appear once; the ten largest clones hold 3.7%. The specimen sequenced was PBMCs. Receptors originate from an older woman in good health and CMV-seropositive.

The CDR3 DNA follows: TGCGCCAGCAGCTTGGCAGGGGGCGAGGCCGGGGAGCTGTTTTTT. Translating it yields CASSLAGGEAGELFF. The J gene is TRBJ2-2, the V gene TRBV5-1, with 8 bases matching TRBD1. Unmatched junction bases numbered 4, after V lost 0 bases and J lost 6 bases. The CDR3 is 15 amino acids. CDR1 is SGHRS and CDR2 is YFSETQ in the germline V gene.

The chain links TRBV19 to TRBJ2-2; D unclear. The CDR3 spans 16 residues. V gave up 2 bases and J gave up 2 bases, with 12 bases separating them. The germline gives CDR1 LNHDA, CDR2 SQIVND (reference sequence). In DNA form, the CDR3 reads TGTGCCAGTAGTATATGGGCAGAAATTAACACCGGGGAGCTGTTTTTT. Its protein product is CASSIWAEINTGELFF. Looking up the rest from reference TRBV19 and TRBJ2-2 gives the full variable domain: DGGITQSPKYLFRKEGQNVTLSCEQNLNHDAMYWYRQDPGQGLRLIYYSQIVNDFQKGDIAEGYSVSREKKESFPLTVTSAQKNPTAFYLCASSIWAEINTGELFFGEGSRLTVL.

The rearrangement links TRBV5-1 to TRBJ2-2; D gene ambiguous. Germline V gene lookup returns CDR1 SGHRS and CDR2 YFSETQ. The length of the CDR3 is 15 residues. The ends were cut back, 0 bases at V and 7 bases at J, with 13 bases in the middle. The CDR3: CASSLANGPGGELFF. As DNA, the CDR3 is TGCGCCAGCAGCTTGGCGAACGGTCCTGGCGGGGAGCTGTTTTTT. The variable domain in full, completed from reference TRBV5-1 and TRBJ2-2, reads KAGVTQTPRYLIKTRGQQVTLSCSPISGHRSVSWYQQTPGQGLQFLFEYFSETQRNKGNFPGRFSGRQFSNSRSEMNVSTLELGDSALYLCASSLANGPGGELFFGEGSRLTVL.

The chain links TRBV4-2 to TRBJ1-3, with D maybe TRBD1 (5 bases). Trimming cost V 1 base and J 2 bases, with 6 bases left between them. Germline V gives CDR1 LGHNA, CDR2 YNFKEQ. This CDR3 region has 14 residues. The CDR3 nucleotides are TGTGCCAGCAGCCAAGGCAGGGCTGGAAACACCATATATTTT. Translation: CASSQGRAGNTIYF.

The chain couples TRBV28 to TRBJ2-5, with 10 bases that match TRBD1. The J call may be incorrect, as the DNA end agrees better with TRBJ2-7. The CDR3 has 15 amino acids. From germline, CDR1 is MDHEN and CDR2 SYDVKM. CDR3 amino acids: CASPPPGTGDYEQYF. Here the CDR3 DNA reads TGTGCCAGCCCTCCACCGGGGACAGGGGACTACGAGCAGTACTTC.

The table lists this clone with a few counts. The chain employs TRBV19 and TRBJ1-5; 7 nucleotides align to TRBD1. The CDR3 runs to 19 residues. In germline, CDR1 is LNHDA, CDR2 SQIVND (reference sequence). V was pared by 1 base and J by 0 bases, with 12 bases of the junction left unmatched. The CDR3 DNA follows: TGTGCCAGTAGTATAGGCGACAGGGCGGCGGATTATAGCAATCAGCCCCAGCATTTT. Translating it yields CASSIGDRAADYSNQPQHF.

This chain joins TRBV28 and TRBJ2-7, with D perhaps TRBD2 (6 bases). Germline CDR1 MDHEN, CDR2 SYDVKM. Trimming took off 4 bases at V and 5 bases at J, with 12 bases between the two ends. The CDR3 totals 13 residues. CDR3 loop: CASSSRLVNEQYF. CDR3 nucleotide sequence: TGTGCCAGCAGTTCCAGACTAGTTAACGAGCAGTACTTC.

This clone was seen a handful of times. The rearrangement links TRBV28 to TRBJ2-3; TRBD2 matches at 9 bases. CDR1 and CDR2 from the germline V gene are MDHEN and SYDVKM. V dropped 6 bases and J dropped 7; count of bases not matched to a gene: 17. This CDR3 has 17 residues. DNA of the CDR3: TGTGCCAGCAGGCCACGACTGTGGAGCGGGGGGCTTTATACGCAGTATTTT. This translates into CASRPRLWSGGLYTQYF.

This rearrangement joins TRBV27 to TRBJ1-5; TRBD1 agrees at 8 bases. V lost 3 bases, J lost 4 bases, and 2 bases stayed unmatched. The CDR3 contains 14 residues. Germline assignment: CDR1 MNHEY and CDR2 SMNVEV (reference sequence). In nucleotides, the CDR3 is TGTGCCAGCAGTTTCGGACAGGGTAATCAGCCCCAGCATTTT. Translating it yields CASSFGQGNQPQHF.

The genes are TRBV29-1 and TRBJ2-3; D gene unclear. Germline V gives CDR1 SQVTM, CDR2 ANQGSEA. Trimming took 3 bases from V and 6 from J, leaving 4 bases between them. This CDR3 is built from 10 residues. CDR3 DNA: TGCAGCGTTGATGAGGATACGCAGTATTTT. Translation gives CSVDEDTQYF.

The chain uses TRBV2 and TRBJ1-3; D unclear. The CDR3 is 14 residues long. In germline, CDR1 is SNHLY, CDR2 FYNNEI. V was clipped by 7 bases and J by 4 bases, with 14 bases between them. CDR3 bases: TGTGCCAGCACAAACGAGGTGTACGGAAACACCATATATTTT. It is translated as CASTNEVYGNTIYF.

This clone was observed a few times. This chain uses TRBV28 with TRBJ1-5, with 9 nucleotides matching TRBD1. J was trimmed by 9 bases and V by 6 bases; bases with no gene match: 9. Germline CDR1 and CDR2: MDHEN and SYDVKM. The CDR3 contains 14 residues. CDR3: CASSPGTGKRPQHF. The CDR3 coding sequence is TGTGCCAGCAGCCCCGGGACAGGGAAACGGCCCCAGCATTTT.

The rearrangement joins TRBV29-1 to TRBJ1-1; weak D call: TRBD1 (6 bases). Trimming took 6 bases from V and 0 from J, leaving 8 bases between them. Germline assignment: CDR1 SQVTM and CDR2 ANQGSEA. The CDR3 loop spans 12 amino acids. The CDR3 DNA follows: TGCAGCGTCAGGGGCATGAACACTGAAGCTTTCTTT. This sequence encodes CSVRGMNTEAFF.